This T cell receptor beta chain was profiled in a study of regulatory T cells in long-lasting Graves disease. Time point indicated: newly diagnosed GD, antithyroid drugs for less than 3 months. PBMC RNA was the source of the TCR library. V was clipped by 6 bases and J by 2 bases, with 11 bases between them. Per germline, CDR1 MGHDK and CDR2 SYGVNS. This CDR3 region has 13 residues. Through Arm-PCR of CDR3 regions and iRepertoire HTBI primers, TCR beta libraries were built. MiXCR, applied by TCRdb to the multiplex PCR reads, yields one record per CDR3 protein. This sample has a few hundred thousand distinct CDR3 sequences; about a sixth occur once, and the top ten carry 25% to 30%. These data also featured in a second study, about T cells in Graves' hyperthyroidism and ophthalmopathy.

The sample consisted of peripheral blood mononuclear cells (PBMCs), taken at new diagnosis, from a patient treated with antithyroid drugs. The chain links TRBV25-1 to TRBJ2-7, with D perhaps TRBD1 (6 bases). The source of this sequence is a man aged 40-49 years with Graves disease. CDR3: CASRRTGTYEQYF. The CDR3 DNA is TGTGCCAGCAGAAGAACAGGGACCTACGAGCAGTACTTC.